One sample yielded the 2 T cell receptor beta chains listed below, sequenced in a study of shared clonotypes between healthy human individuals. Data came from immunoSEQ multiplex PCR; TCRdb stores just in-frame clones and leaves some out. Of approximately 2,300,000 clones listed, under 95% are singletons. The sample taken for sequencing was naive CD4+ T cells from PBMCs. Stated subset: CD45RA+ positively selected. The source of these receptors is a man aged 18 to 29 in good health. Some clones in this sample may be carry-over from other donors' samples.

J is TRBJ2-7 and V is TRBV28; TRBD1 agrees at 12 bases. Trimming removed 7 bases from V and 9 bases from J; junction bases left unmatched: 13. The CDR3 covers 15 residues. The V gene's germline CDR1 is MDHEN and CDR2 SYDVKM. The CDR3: CASNDAGTGGRGQYF. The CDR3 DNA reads TGTGCCAGCAACGACGCCGGGACAGGGGGCAGAGGGCAGTACTTC.

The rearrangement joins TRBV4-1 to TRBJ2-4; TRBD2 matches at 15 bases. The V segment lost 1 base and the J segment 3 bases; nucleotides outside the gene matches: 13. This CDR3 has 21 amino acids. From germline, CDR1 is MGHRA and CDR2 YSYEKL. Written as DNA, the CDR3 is TGCGCCAGCAGCCAAGTGGGTCCGGGACTAGCGGGAGGTAGGGGCAAAAACATTCAGTACTTC. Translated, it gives CASSQVGPGLAGGRGKNIQYF.